These T cell receptor beta chains were read from a single sample in a study of blood T cell repertoires in COVID-19. Repertoires were generated with immunoSEQ multiplex PCR, while TCRdb's copy carries only in-frame clones and drops some. The table lists about 250,000 clones, approximately 84% of them singletons. Sequenced sample: PBMCs or T cells enriched from blood (not recorded which). These receptors originate from a man younger than 35 who had recovered from COVID-19. Each CDR3 is given with its conserved first and last residue. A D gene is named only where the DNA matches it firmly. Size values are once, few and many counts, or a class for expanded clones, and some rows have none.

j_call,v_call,clone_size,d_call,cdr3_aa,cdr3_nt
TRBJ1-2,TRBV29-1,once,TRBD1,CSARPGTGPGGYTF,TGCAGCGCCCGACCCGGGACAGGGCCCGGGGGCTACACCTTC
TRBJ1-1,TRBV19,.,.,CASSPISGGTEAFF,TGTGCCAGTAGTCCCATATCAGGAGGAACTGAAGCTTTCTTT
TRBJ1-2,TRBV6-5,.,.,CASSSTDWLGYTF,TGTGCCAGCAGCTCGACCGACTGGCTTGGCTACACCTTC
TRBJ1-1,TRBV28,.,.,CASSPQIDRRSAEAFF,TGTGCCAGCAGTCCACAAATAGACAGGCGCTCCGCTGAAGCTTTCTTT
TRBJ2-2,TRBV11-3,.,TRBD2,CASSLDYGSGTNTGELFF,TGTGCCAGCAGCTTAGATTATGGGAGCGGGACGAACACCGGGGAGCTGTTTTTT
TRBJ1-6,TRBV5-8,.,.,CASSITGNGSPLHF,TGTGCCAGCAGCATAACAGGGAATGGATCACCCCTCCACTTT
TRBJ2-1,TRBV6-5,.,TRBD1,CASRYTRDRANEQFF,TGTGCCAGCAGGTACACGCGTGACAGGGCCAATGAGCAGTTCTTC
TRBJ2-7,TRBV5-1,.,TRBD2,CASRAGDDYEQYF,TGCGCCAGTCGAGCGGGGGATGATTACGAGCAGTACTTC
TRBJ1-1,TRBV30,.,TRBD1,CAWSTGGSNTEAFF,TGTGCCTGGAGCACAGGGGGTTCGAACACTGAAGCTTTCTTT
TRBJ2-3,TRBV7-2,once,.,CASSLVERYTDTQYF,TGTGCCAGCAGCTTAGTGGAGAGGTACACAGATACGCAGTATTTT
TRBJ2-1,TRBV5-1,.,.,CASSSQLTNYNEQFF,TGCGCCAGCAGCTCACAGCTTACGAACTACAATGAGCAGTTCTTC
TRBJ2-5,TRBV6-5,.,TRBD2,CASSYGGGETQYF,TGTGCCAGCAGTTACGGCGGGGGAGAGACCCAGTACTTC
TRBJ2-1,TRBV28,.,.,CASSPGSYNEQFF,TGTGCCAGCAGCCCGGGCTCCTACAATGAGCAGTTCTTC
TRBJ2-4,TRBV5-1,once,TRBD2,CASSLIPVGSGGDENIQYF,TGCGCCAGCAGCTTGATCCCGGTCGGTAGCGGGGGGGATGAAAACATTCAGTACTTC
TRBJ2-3,TRBV5-1,once,TRBD2,CASSWGTSGGDTQYF,TGCGCCAGCAGCTGGGGGACTAGCGGGGGAGATACGCAGTATTTT
TRBJ1-1,TRBV4-2,.,TRBD1,CASSSDRGNTEAFF,TGTGCCAGCAGCTCGGACAGGGGGAACACTGAAGCTTTCTTT
TRBJ2-2,TRBV7-3,.,TRBD2,CASSLQGTGTSSAGELFF,TGTGCCAGCAGCTTACAAGGAACCGGGACTAGTTCCGCCGGGGAGCTGTTTTTT
TRBJ2-1,TRBV29-1,.,TRBD1,CSDGQVSSYNEQFF,TGCAGCGACGGACAGGTCTCCTCCTACAATGAGCAGTTCTTC
TRBJ1-1,TRBV10-3,once,TRBD1,CAISGTGVSTEAFF,TGTGCCATCAGCGGAACAGGGGTGAGTACTGAAGCTTTCTTT
TRBJ2-7,TRBV28,.,TRBD1,CASSRDRGIYEQYF,TGTGCCAGCAGCCGGGACAGGGGGATCTACGAGCAGTACTTC
TRBJ1-2,TRBV7-8,.,.,CASSTGVRDGYTF,TGTGCCAGCAGCACAGGCGTCCGGGATGGCTACACCTTC
TRBJ2-7,TRBV7-6,.,TRBD2,CASSQIAGAARYEQYF,TGTGCCAGCAGCCAAATAGCGGGAGCTGCCAGGTACGAGCAGTACTTC
TRBJ2-3,TRBV7-9,once,TRBD1,CASSRQGARSDTQYF,TGTGCCAGCAGCAGACAGGGGGCTAGGTCAGATACGCAGTATTTT
TRBJ1-6,TRBV19,.,.,CASSTGRYSPLHF,TGTGCCAGTAGCACAGGGAGATATTCACCCCTCCACTTT
TRBJ2-4,TRBV3-1/TRBV3-2,.,TRBD1,CASSQVGQDVQYF,TGTGCCAGCAGCCAAGTGGGACAGGATGTTCAGTACTTC
TRBJ2-7,TRBV28,.,TRBD2,CASSFPLRLAGSSYEQYF,TGTGCCAGCAGTTTCCCCCTTAGACTAGCGGGTAGCTCCTACGAGCAGTACTTC
TRBJ2-1,TRBV7-8,.,.,CASSPNQAPMSYNEQFF,TGTGCCAGCAGCCCTAACCAGGCGCCGATGTCCTACAATGAGCAGTTCTTC
TRBJ2-1,TRBV7-3,.,TRBD1,CASSLRLTGAGLPYNEQFF,TGTGCCAGCAGCTTAAGGCTAACAGGGGCGGGTCTCCCCTACAATGAGCAGTTCTTC
TRBJ2-7,TRBV2,.,.,CASRVPGQPYEQYF,TGTGCCAGCAGAGTCCCCGGACAGCCCTACGAGCAGTACTTC
TRBJ2-7,TRBV7-2,.,.,CASSRAYEQYF,TGTGCCAGCAGCCGGGCCTACGAGCAGTACTTC
TRBJ2-5,TRBV7-7,.,TRBD2,CASSLEASGPSRADQYF,TGTGCTAGCAGCTTAGAGGCTAGCGGCCCCTCCCGAGCGGACCAGTACTTC
TRBJ1-1,TRBV5-4,.,.,CASSDHPRGTTEAFF,TGTGCCAGCAGCGACCACCCCAGGGGAACCACTGAAGCTTTCTTT
TRBJ2-1,TRBV28,.,TRBD2,CASYSPSGLYNEQFF,TGTGCCAGCTATAGTCCTAGCGGACTATACAATGAGCAGTTCTTC
TRBJ1-1,TRBV30,.,.,CAWSSNRVAFF,TGTGCCTGGAGTTCCAATCGGGTGGCTTTCTTT
TRBJ2-6,TRBV7-2,once,TRBD1,CASSAVGTGPNVLTF,TGTGCCAGCAGCGCCGTCGGGACAGGCCCCAACGTCCTGACTTTC
TRBJ2-7,TRBV2,.,TRBD1,CASSGSGQGAREQYF,TGTGCCAGCAGTGGGTCGGGACAGGGGGCGCGAGAGCAGTACTTC
TRBJ1-4,TRBV28,.,TRBD1,CASSLPGTGYNEKLFF,TGTGCCAGCAGTCTCCCCGGGACAGGCTATAATGAAAAACTGTTTTTT
TRBJ2-1,TRBV24-1,.,.,CATSDFYEQFF,TGTGCCACCAGTGATTTCTATGAGCAGTTCTTC
TRBJ2-1,TRBV11-2,.,TRBD2,CASSSSGGASGNEQFF,TGTGCCAGCAGCTCTAGCGGGGGGGCCTCTGGGAATGAGCAGTTCTTC
TRBJ1-1,TRBV6-5,.,.,CASGLRVFNTEAFF,TGTGCCAGCGGTCTCAGGGTTTTTAACACTGAAGCTTTCTTT
TRBJ2-1,TRBV18,.,.,CASSPGSREQFF,TGTGCCAGCTCACCGGGGAGTAGAGAGCAGTTCTTC
TRBJ1-6,TRBV12-5,.,TRBD1,CASGTDRDSPLHF,TGTGCTAGTGGCACGGACAGGGATTCACCCCTCCACTTT
TRBJ2-7,TRBV27,once,TRBD2,CASLEAGGYEQYF,TGTGCCAGCCTCGAGGCGGGGGGCTACGAGCAGTACTTC
TRBJ2-2,TRBV7-7,.,TRBD1,CASSLAWGQGNTELFF,TGTGCTAGCAGCTTAGCCTGGGGACAGGGCAATACCGAGCTGTTTTTT
TRBJ2-7,TRBV7-9,.,TRBD2,CASSPSGSGSEQYF,TGTGCCAGCAGCCCTAGCGGGAGTGGTAGCGAGCAGTACTTC
TRBJ2-6,TRBV30,once,.,CAWSVERRTASGANVLTF,TGTGCCTGGAGTGTAGAGAGGAGGACAGCCTCTGGGGCCAACGTCCTGACTTTC